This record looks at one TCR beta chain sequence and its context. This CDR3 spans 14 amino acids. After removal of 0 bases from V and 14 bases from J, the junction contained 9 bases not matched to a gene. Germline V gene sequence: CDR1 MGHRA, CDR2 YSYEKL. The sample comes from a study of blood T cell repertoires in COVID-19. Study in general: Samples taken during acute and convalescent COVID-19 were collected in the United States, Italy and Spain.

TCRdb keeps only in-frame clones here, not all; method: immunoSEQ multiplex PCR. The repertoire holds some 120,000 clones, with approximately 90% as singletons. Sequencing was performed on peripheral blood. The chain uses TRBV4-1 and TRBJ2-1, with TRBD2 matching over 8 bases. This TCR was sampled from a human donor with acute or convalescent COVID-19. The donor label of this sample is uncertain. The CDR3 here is CASSQDMAGRGKFF. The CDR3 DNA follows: TGCGCCAGCAGCCAAGATATGGCCGGGAGGGGGAAGTTCTTC.